The subject of this entry is one T cell receptor (beta chain). As originally analysed: Reference gene primer amplification yielded estimated nucleated cell counts. TCRdb's table, derived via immunoSEQ multiplex PCR, lists solely in-frame clones and lacks some. D and trimming were read from the DNA, whereas the V and J calls and clone size are those reported in that table. The sample has about 91,000 clones; around nine tenths are singletons. The data belong to a study of blood T cell repertoires in COVID-19. Study summary: Acute and convalescent COVID-19 samples came from the United States, Italy and Spain. Sources were T cells, B-cell-depleted T cells, or PBMCs; the material itself was cDNA or gDNA.

CDR3 length: 18 amino acids. The junction had 8 bases not matched to a gene; V was cut back by 4 bases and J by 0 bases. Looked up from germline, CDR1 is SGHRS and CDR2 is YFSETQ. Sequencing was done on a sample of peripheral blood. J is TRBJ2-3 and V is TRBV5-1, with TRBD2 matching over 13 bases. The TCR was taken from a woman aged 70-85 years with acute or convalescent COVID-19. Here the CDR3 reads CASSKGGLAGTSTDTQYF. The CDR3 DNA reads TGCGCCAGCAGCAAGGGGGGACTAGCGGGAACGAGCACAGATACGCAGTATTTT.